This record concerns one T cell receptor (beta chain) sequence. Only in-frame clones appear in the TCRdb table, and some are missing; sequencing was by immunoSEQ multiplex PCR. The data contain over 45,000 clones, 65% to 80% of them seen just once; the ten biggest clones take up just under 10%. The data derive from a study of T cell clones after liver transplantation. Study overall: Standard immunosuppression, with no induction, continued until 12-24 months after transplant.

From germline, CDR1 is MGHRA and CDR2 YSYEKL. Trimming removed 1 base at V and 3 bases at J, with 16 bases between. This CDR3 is 16 amino acids long. Sorting of unstimulated PBMCs yielded separate CD3+CD4+ and CD3+CD8+ fractions. The V gene is TRBV4-1, the J gene TRBJ2-7, with D unclear. Sequencing was performed on CD4+ T cells from blood, taken about 56 months after liver transplant. The clonotype originates from a human patient who received a liver transplant. Some T cells may originate from the graft donor. CDR3 amino acids: CASSQAPRARIYEQYF. The DNA for the CDR3 is TGCGCCAGCAGCCAAGCCCCCCGGGCCAGAATCTACGAGCAGTACTTC.